These 5 T cell receptor beta chains originate from one sample sequenced in a study of identical twins. TCRdb called the 5' RACE reads again in MiXCR, with one record for every CDR3 protein. The data show a few hundred thousand distinct CDR3 sequences, roughly 24% seen once. These data were also filed under a second study, of T cells expressing NK-cell markers.

Sequencing was performed on CD4+ T cells sorted from blood. These receptors all come from a woman aged 18 to 35 in good health.

The chain joins TRBV6-1 to TRBJ2-7; 13 bases are shared with TRBD2. V dropped 5 bases and J dropped 2; count of bases not matched to a gene: 6. The germline V gene has CDR1 MNHNS and CDR2 SASEGT. The CDR3 is 16 amino acids. CDR3 coding DNA: TGTGCCAGCAGTCGGACTAGCGGGAGTAGTCCCTACGAGCAGTACTTC. It is translated as CASSRTSGSSPYEQYF.

In this sample, this clonotype turned up a few times. V gene TRBV21-1 combines with J gene TRBJ1-1; the table's D call of TRBD1 was not tested on the DNA. TRBV21-1 is recorded as a pseudogene. CDR3 length: 17 amino acids. CDR3 bases: TGTGCCAGCAGCAAAGCCATAGCACAGACCCCGTCCATCGAAGCTTTCTTT. Residues: CASSKAIAQTPSIEAFF.

This sequence joins TRBV20-1 and TRBJ2-5; 7 nucleotides match TRBD1. CDR1 DFQATT and CDR2 SNEGSKA come from the germline V gene (reference sequence). CDR3 size: 15 residues. V lost 4 bases and J lost 5; bases outside the gene matches: 13. The CDR3 sequence is CSAISSRGTGETQYF. DNA of the CDR3: TGCAGTGCTATCTCAAGCAGGGGGACCGGGGAGACCCAGTACTTC.

This clonotype was seen a few times. The chain joins TRBV3-1 to TRBJ1-2; D is undetermined. V gave up 0 bases and J gave up 4 bases, with 6 bases separating them. The germline CDR1 and CDR2 sequences are LGHDT and YNNKEL (reference sequence). The CDR3 consists of 13 residues. The CDR3 here is CASSQEVRYGYTF. The DNA of the CDR3 is TGTGCCAGCAGCCAAGAGGTCCGCTATGGCTACACCTTC.

The chain employs TRBV9 and TRBJ2-5; D is undetermined. Germline loops: CDR1 SGDLS, CDR2 YYNGEE. This CDR3 is built from 12 residues. V was trimmed by 3 bases and J by 5 bases, leaving 8 bases between them. The CDR3 region has the DNA TGTGCCAGCAGCGACAGAGCGGAGACCCAGTACTTC. It codes for CASSDRAETQYF.